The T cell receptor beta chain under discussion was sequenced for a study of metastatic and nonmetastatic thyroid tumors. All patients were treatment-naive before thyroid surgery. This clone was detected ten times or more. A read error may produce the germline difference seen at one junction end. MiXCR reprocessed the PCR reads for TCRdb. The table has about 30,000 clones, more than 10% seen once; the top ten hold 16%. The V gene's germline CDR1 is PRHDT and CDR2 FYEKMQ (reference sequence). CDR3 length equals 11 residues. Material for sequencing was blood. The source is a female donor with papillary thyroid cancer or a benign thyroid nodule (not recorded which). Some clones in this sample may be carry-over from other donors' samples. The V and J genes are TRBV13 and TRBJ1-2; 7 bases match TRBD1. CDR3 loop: CASTLQGPPNF. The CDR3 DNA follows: TGTGCCAGCACCTTACAGGGGCCCCCCAACTTC.